This TCR beta chain stems from a study of beta chain features in type 1 diabetes. Regarding the study as a whole: Whether HLA type influences TCRB rearrangement remained unresolved here. Shorter TCRB CDR3s, moderately but significantly so, were found in Type 1 diabetes patients in all four CD4+ subsets. When cDNA is sequenced, cells with high TCR expression could be over-represented.

TCRB transcripts that were expressed got sequenced, as all of the isolated RNA had been reverse transcribed. This table comes from immunoSEQ multiplex PCR, and its TCRdb copy is limited to in-frame clones, with some not included. This sample has a few hundred thousand clones; over 8.5% occur once, and the top ten carry approximately 0.55%. The authors took one heparinised blood draw, averaging approximately 120 mL, from each donor. Germline-derived CDR1 and CDR2 are SGHNT and YENEEA. This CDR3 spans 16 amino acids. V was cut by 3 bases and J by 9 bases, with 21 bases left in between. This clone turned up a few times. What it binds is not known.

The sequence came from a young man with type 1 diabetes. V is TRBV11-3 and J is TRBJ2-1; D may be TRBD1 or TRBD2 (6 bases each). Sequencing was carried out using central memory CD4+ T cells from blood. The CDR3 is CASSLGLGRGGGEQFF. The CDR3 DNA sequence: TGTGCCAGCAGCTTGGGGCTGGGCAGGGGAGGCGGTGAGCAGTTCTTC.